The clone carrying this TCR beta chain was recorded many times. Looked up from germline, CDR1 is SGHTA and CDR2 is FQGNSA. The CDR3 is made up of 14 amino acids. The ends lost 2 bases at V and 6 bases at J; junction bases unmatched: 6. This entry is derived from a study of T cell repertoires in cytomegalovirus infection. TCRdb redid the calling of the reads with MiXCR, one entry per CDR3 protein. The sample lists about 200,000 distinct CDR3 sequences; 9.5% were seen once. This rearrangement joins TRBV7-2 to TRBJ1-2, with TRBD1 identical over 7 bases. This receptor was taken from a human donor in good health (CMV status not recorded). Some clones in this sample may be carry-over from other donors' samples. Input material: PBMCs. The CDR3 loop is CASSLNTGVNGYTF. CDR3 sequence (DNA): TGTGCCAGCAGCTTAAATACAGGGGTAAATGGCTACACCTTC.